This T cell receptor (beta chain) was obtained from a study of blood T cell repertoires in COVID-19. The method was immunoSEQ multiplex PCR; TCRdb's version includes in-frame clones alone and lacks a portion of them. The profile shows 180,000 or so clones, approximately 88% of them singletons. Trimming at V came to 3 bases and at J to 7 bases, leaving 3 bases not matched to a gene. This CDR3 contains 13 residues. Germline CDR1 SGHTA, CDR2 FQGNSA. V and J are TRBV7-2 and TRBJ2-1, with 7 bases that match TRBD2. The sequenced material came from peripheral blood. The clonotype was recovered from a woman aged 40-49 years with COVID-19, enrolled during active disease. CDR3 in DNA: TGTGCCAGCAGCTTGACTAGCATGAATGAGCAGTTCTTC. Its translation is CASSLTSMNEQFF.